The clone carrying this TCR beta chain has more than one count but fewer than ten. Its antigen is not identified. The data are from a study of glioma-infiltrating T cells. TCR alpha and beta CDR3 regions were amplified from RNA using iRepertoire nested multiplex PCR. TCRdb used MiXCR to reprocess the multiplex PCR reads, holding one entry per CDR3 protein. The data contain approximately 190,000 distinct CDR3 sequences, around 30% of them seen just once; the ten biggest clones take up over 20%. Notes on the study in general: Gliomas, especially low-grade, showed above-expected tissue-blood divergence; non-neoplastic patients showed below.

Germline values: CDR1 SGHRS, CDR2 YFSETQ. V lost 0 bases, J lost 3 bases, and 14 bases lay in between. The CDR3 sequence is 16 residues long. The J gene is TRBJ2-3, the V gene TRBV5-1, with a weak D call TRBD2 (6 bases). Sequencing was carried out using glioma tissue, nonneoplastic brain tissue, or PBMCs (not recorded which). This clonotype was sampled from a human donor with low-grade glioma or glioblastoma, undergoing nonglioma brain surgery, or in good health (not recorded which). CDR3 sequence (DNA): TGCGCCAGCAGCTTGGACGGGAGTATCGTTACAGATACGCAGTATTTT. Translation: CASSLDGSIVTDTQYF.